A selection of T cell receptor beta chains follows, all from one sample in a study of identical twins. TCRdb ran MiXCR on the 5' RACE reads and lists one entry per CDR3 protein. The table has roughly 220,000 distinct CDR3 sequences, roughly 7.1% seen once; the top ten hold roughly 15%. This same sample was also taken into another study, of T cells expressing NK-cell markers.

Sequenced input: CD8+ T cells sorted from blood. The receptors derive from a woman younger than 30 in good health. Both conserved end residues are part of each CDR3. The order of the fields is clone size, D gene, V gene, CDR3 length, J gene, CDR3 DNA, CDR3 protein. The D gene is left open where the match is weak. Where a row states a size, it is once, few, many or the class of an expanded clone; other rows omit it.

.	.	TRBV7-9	13	TRBJ2-7	TGTGCCAGCAGCTCCCGCTCCAATGACGAGCAGTACTTC	CASSSRSNDEQYF
many	.	TRBV7-9	15	TRBJ2-1	TGTGCCAGCCTCCCGGCTAACATCTCCTACAATGAGCAGTTCTTC	CASLPANISYNEQFF
many	.	TRBV12-3/TRBV12-4	14	TRBJ2-3	TGTGCCAGCAGCTTGGTCGGCGGCACAGATACGCAGTATTTT	CASSLVGGTDTQYF
few	.	TRBV6-5	15	TRBJ2-3	TGTGCCAGCAGTTACTCGAGGGGGGGCACAGATACGCAGTATTTT	CASSYSRGGTDTQYF
.	.	TRBV29-1	14	TRBJ2-5	TGCAGCGTTGAAGACAGGGGCACTCAAGAGACCCAGTACTTC	CSVEDRGTQETQYF
many	.	TRBV5-1	11	TRBJ2-7	TGCGCCAGCAGCTCTCCCTACGAGCAGTACTTC	CASSSPYEQYF
.	.	TRBV6-5	11	TRBJ2-1	TGTGCCAGCAGTTACCATGGGGAGCAGTTCTTC	CASSYHGEQFF
many	TRBD1	TRBV27	16	TRBJ2-7	TGTGCCAGCAGTTTATCAGGGGGCGCCAGCTCCTACGAGCAGTACTTC	CASSLSGGASSYEQYF
many	.	TRBV7-8	13	TRBJ2-7	TGTGCCAGCAGCTTAGATCTGGGCTACGAGCAGTACTTC	CASSLDLGYEQYF
once	.	TRBV5-1	17	TRBJ1-1	TGCGCCAGCAGCTTGGGTTTGGGTGGGGGCCCACGAGGTGAAGCTTTCTTT	CASSLGLGGGPRGEAFF
few	TRBD2	TRBV20-1	15	TRBJ2-1	TGCAGTGCTAGAGATCTACTAGCGGCCGAGCATGAGCAGTTCTTC	CSARDLLAAEHEQFF
few	.	TRBV7-8	12	TRBJ1-1	TGTGCCAGCAGCTTCGGGCCTTATGAAGCTTTCTTT	CASSFGPYEAFF
.	.	TRBV12-3/TRBV12-4	12	TRBJ2-1	TGTACCAGCAGTTTAGAGGGTTTATGGCAGTTCTTC	CTSSLEGLWQFF
.	.	TRBV4-3	14	TRBJ2-2	TGCGCCAGCAGCCAAGATTCCGGCACCGGGGAGCTGTTTTTT	CASSQDSGTGELFF
.	.	TRBV19	13	TRBJ2-7	TGTGCCAGTAGTATGATCGGGGCCTACGAGCAGTACTTC	CASSMIGAYEQYF
.	.	TRBV20-1	15	TRBJ2-7	TGCAGTGCTAGAGGCCGGGACTTTCTACTTTACGAGCAGTACTTC	CSARGRDFLLYEQYF
few	TRBD2	TRBV7-6	15	TRBJ2-5	TGTGCCAGCAGTCCCCCGCGGGGGAGACAAGAGACCCAGTACTTC	CASSPPRGRQETQYF
few	TRBD1	TRBV6-1	15	TRBJ1-6	TGTGCCAGTAGACACCAGGGGGCGGATAATTCACCCCTCCACTTT	CASRHQGADNSPLHF
few	.	TRBV27	14	TRBJ2-1	TGTGCCAGCAGTATGGCAAGTGCCTACAATGAGCAGTTCTTC	CASSMASAYNEQFF
.	.	TRBV12-3/TRBV12-4	12	TRBJ1-2	TGTGCCAGCAGTTTTGTCCGGGATGGCTACACCTTC	CASSFVRDGYTF
many	.	TRBV20-1	14	TRBJ2-5	TGCAGTGCTAGATATAGGGGGGTGCGAGAGACCCAGTACTTC	CSARYRGVRETQYF
.	.	TRBV7-6	16	TRBJ1-6	TGTGCCAGCAGCTCCCGACAAAGCTCCTATAATTCACCCCTCCACTTT	CASSSRQSSYNSPLHF
.	TRBD2	TRBV20-1	12	TRBJ2-1	TGCAGTGCTAGGGCTACTAGCGTTGAGCAGTTCTTC	CSARATSVEQFF
few	TRBD2	TRBV13	17	TRBJ2-7	TGTGCCAGCAGCGCCGGGACTAGCGGGCTCGGAGACTACGAGCAGTACTTC	CASSAGTSGLGDYEQYF